This T cell receptor beta chain was observed in a study of T-cell reconstitution after alpha-beta-depleted transplantation in children. J gave up 16 bases and V 3 bases, and 5 bases lay outside the gene matches. Germline CDR1 is SGHTA and CDR2 is FQGTGA. The CDR3 consists of 11 residues. Turning to this clonotype: Its antigen is as yet unknown.

Points from the study as a whole: Surviving thymic progenitors and recipient T cells were the source of high TCRbeta diversity at day 60 in some patients. About two months after transplant, alpha-beta T cells reportedly came from several hundred expanded graft clones. Once a year had passed after transplant, T-cell counts and diversity came mostly from newly produced T cells.

A library of TCRbeta sequences, prepared with unique molecular identifiers, was generated. TCRdb re-analysed the PCR reads in MiXCR, keeping a single row per CDR3 protein. The sample has tens of thousands of distinct CDR3 sequences; roughly 46% are singletons. The TCR sequence derives from a male patient between 10 and 17 years old who had a stem cell transplant for acute lymphoblastic leukemia, so the T cells may come from the graft donor. The sequencing used PBMCs, mostly from graft donor cells, collected 360 days after TCRalphabeta/CD19-depleted stem cell transplant. The chain joins TRBV7-3 to TRBJ1-3; TRBD1 matches 8 bases. The CDR3 reads CASSFGRDRYF. The CDR3 DNA reads TGTGCCAGCAGCTTTGGCCGGGACAGGTATTTT.